This TCR beta chain was identified in a study of blood T cell repertoires in COVID-19 (TCRdb year 2020). A note on the overall study: Collaborator samples came from the United States, Italy and Spain and covered acute and convalescent phases of COVID-19. The dataset comprised deeply sampled blood TCRbeta repertoires from subjects exposed to, actively infected with, or recovered from COVID-19. Nearly every sample came with metadata listing a de-identified subject ID, COVID-19 status, age in years and sex. Samples were obtained from the ongoing ImmuneRACE study (first 160 participants) and from some 1,200 subjects provided by 6 global collaborators. The repertoires were released in a freely available public database intended as a resource for research on the immune response to SARS-CoV-2. Where available, HLA class I and class II types were obtained from metadata supplied by the sample provider rather than from assay-based typing. The material from the prospective study consisted of cDNA or gDNA derived from T cells, B-cell-depleted T cells, or PBMCs. Here is what the overall study found, with its caveats: The quantity of clinical and demographic metadata differed by source and by participant and was supplied without curation.

TCRbeta CDR3 regions were amplified from genomic DNA by means of the immunoSEQ Assay, a bias-controlled multiplex PCR. Concerning the study's data processing: Within the assay, amplification of reference gene primers was used to estimate how many nucleated cells each sample contained. To quantify the absolute abundance of each unique TCRbeta CDR3 rearrangement, sequence reads were collapsed and filtered. For each sample, productive Simpson clonality was calculated by taking the square root of Simpson's diversity index across productive rearrangements. In TCRdb, the immuneACCESS table is reduced to in-frame sequences with V and J assigned. These tables do not hold every clone; where another copy was compared, an unresolved V gene accounts for under half, and the others remain unexplained. V, J and clone size derive from that table, while D and trimming were established from the DNA sequence. Across this sample there are about 170,000 clones, with about four fifths seen only once. Roughly 2% of the sample rests with the top ten.

The collaborating institutions used their own protocols to collect whole blood in K2EDTA tubes. Collaborator samples were shipped for TCRbeta analysis as frozen whole blood, isolated PBMCs, or DNA extracted from either sample type. CDR1 and CDR2 (SGHAT, FQNNGV) derive from the germline V gene. The CDR3 goes from the cysteine to the phenylalanine over 15 residues. Only the CDR3 DNA is retained, 45 bases long and in frame from the first base. After removal of 0 bases from V and 3 bases from J, the junction retains 1 base not matched to a gene. Of note for this clone: Its antigen target is currently unknown. Nothing much larger sits one base from this clone, and base qualities are not available.

This clonotype was sampled from an elderly woman with acute or convalescent COVID-19. The sequencing sample was made of peripheral blood. This sequence uses TRBV11-2 and TRBJ2-1; 8 central bases correspond to TRBD1. The nucleotide sequence is given as TGTGCCAGCAGCTTAGAACAGGGGGTCTACAATGAGCAGTTCTTC. This yields the protein CASSLEQGVYNEQFF.